This T cell receptor (beta chain) comes out of a study of T cells after yellow fever vaccination. Germline-derived CDR1 and CDR2 are SGHTA and FQGNSA. This CDR3 spans 11 amino acids. This clonotype was counted only a few times. Since a much larger clone is just one base distant, this may be a read error. TCRdb independently ran MiXCR on the 5' RACE reads; one entry per CDR3 protein. The sample shows about 22,000 distinct CDR3 sequences, approximately 5.2% of them seen only once. This chain uses TRBV7-2 with TRBJ2-7; D might be TRBD1 (6 bases). The TCR sequence derives from a man between 18 and 35 years old who received the YFV17D yellow fever vaccine. The sample here was PBMCs, either bulk or a sorted T-cell subset (CD4+, CD8+, memory, or dextramer-sorted; not recorded which), taken roughly 45 days after the first yellow fever vaccination. In DNA form, the CDR3 reads TGTGCCAGCAGCTTAGAAGGGGACATCCACTTC. Encoded protein: CASSLEGDIHF.